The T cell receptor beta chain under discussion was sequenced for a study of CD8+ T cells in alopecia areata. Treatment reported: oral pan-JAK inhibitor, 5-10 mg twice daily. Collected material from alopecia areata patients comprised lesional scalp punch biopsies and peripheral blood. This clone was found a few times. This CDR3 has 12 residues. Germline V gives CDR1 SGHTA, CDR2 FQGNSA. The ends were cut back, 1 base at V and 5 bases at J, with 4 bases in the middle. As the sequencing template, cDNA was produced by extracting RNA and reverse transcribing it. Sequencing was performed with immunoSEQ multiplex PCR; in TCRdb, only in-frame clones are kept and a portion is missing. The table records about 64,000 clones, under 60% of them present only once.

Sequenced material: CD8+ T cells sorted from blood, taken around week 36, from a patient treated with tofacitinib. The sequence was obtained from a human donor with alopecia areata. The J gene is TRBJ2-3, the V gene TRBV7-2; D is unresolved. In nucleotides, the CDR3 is TGTGCCAGCAGCTTAGTGGGAGATACGCAGTATTTT. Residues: CASSLVGDTQYF.